These T cell receptor beta chains were read from a single sample in a study of cytomegalovirus exposure and HLA in healthy donors. Method: immunoSEQ multiplex PCR; TCRdb's copy keeps in-frame clones and lacks some. The top ten hold 3% to 4% of the sample, which has under 150,000 clones, roughly 80% seen once. Sequenced sample: PBMCs. Receptors were obtained from a female donor in good health and CMV-seronegative. CDR3s include the opening cysteine and the closing phenylalanine or tryptophan. The D gene is left open where the match is weak. Not all rows give a size; the values are once, few, many and, for expanded clones, a class.

TRBJ2-5 | TRBV6-1 | - | TRBD2 | CASSEEIGGSETQYF | TGTGCCAGCAGTGAAGAGATCGGCGGGAGTGAGACCCAGTACTTC
TRBJ1-2 | TRBV5-1 | - | - | CASSEDSYGYTF | TGCGCCAGCAGCGAGGACAGCTATGGCTACACCTTC
TRBJ1-2 | TRBV28 | - | - | CASRGTPNYGYTF | TGTGCCAGCAGGGGCACACCTAACTATGGCTACACCTTC
TRBJ1-2 | TRBV30 | - | - | CAWSVRRGYGYTF | TGTGCCTGGAGTGTACGCAGGGGCTATGGCTACACCTTC
TRBJ1-2 | TRBV5-6 | few | TRBD1 | CASDGQGAYGYTF | TGTGCCAGCGACGGACAGGGGGCCTATGGCTACACCTTC
TRBJ2-7 | TRBV7-9 | few | TRBD1 | CASSPRQGSYEQYF | TGTGCCAGCAGCCCGCGACAGGGGTCCTACGAGCAGTACTTC
TRBJ1-5 | TRBV18 | - | - | CASSLAGAGQPQHF | TGTGCCAGCTCACTTGCTGGCGCGGGGCAGCCCCAGCATTTT
TRBJ1-1 | TRBV19 | once | - | CASSMSGVTGTEAFF | TGTGCCAGTAGTATGAGCGGGGTTACGGGAACTGAAGCTTTCTTT
TRBJ1-1 | TRBV12-5 | few | - | CASGLLSGTEAFF | TGTGCTAGTGGTTTGCTCTCGGGCACTGAAGCTTTCTTT
TRBJ2-3 | TRBV7-8 | - | - | CASSFRGDTQYF | TGTGCCAGCAGCTTTAGGGGAGATACGCAGTATTTT
TRBJ2-4 | TRBV2 | - | TRBD1 | CASSETHDRGRNIQYF | TGTGCCAGCAGTGAAACACATGACAGGGGGCGGAACATTCAGTACTTC
TRBJ1-4 | TRBV27 | - | TRBD1 | CASSPWTGNEKLFF | TGTGCCAGCAGTCCCTGGACAGGGAACGAAAAACTGTTTTTT
TRBJ2-7 | TRBV5-6 | - | TRBD1 | CASSPFGTGSFYEQYF | TGTGCCAGCAGCCCCTTCGGGACAGGGAGTTTTTACGAGCAGTACTTC
TRBJ2-4 | TRBV7-2 | once | - | CASSLQTDSSIQYF | TGTGCCAGCAGCCTCCAAACAGACAGTTCCATTCAGTACTTC
TRBJ2-7 | TRBV30 | few | - | CAWSGLANNYEQYF | TGTGCCTGGAGTGGTCTAGCGAATAACTACGAGCAGTACTTC
TRBJ2-1 | TRBV15 | once | TRBD2 | CATSPGLASYNEQFF | TGTGCCACCAGCCCGGGACTAGCGTCCTACAATGAGCAGTTCTTC
TRBJ1-1 | TRBV5-4 | - | - | CASSSFGENTEAFF | TGTGCCAGCAGCTCGTTCGGTGAGAACACTGAAGCTTTCTTT
TRBJ2-1 | TRBV11-3 | - | TRBD2 | CASSPQGLAGNEQFF | TGTGCCAGCAGCCCCCAGGGACTAGCGGGCAATGAGCAGTTCTTC
TRBJ2-2 | TRBV7-2 | once | - | CASSLAPQNTGELFF | TGTGCCAGCAGCTTAGCCCCACAGAACACCGGGGAGCTGTTTTTT
TRBJ2-7 | TRBV5-1 | - | - | CASSLHESYEQYF | TGCGCCAGCAGCTTGCACGAGTCCTACGAGCAGTACTTC
TRBJ1-1 | TRBV7-3 | - | - | CASSFGGQNTEAFF | TGTGCCAGCAGCTTCGGGGGGCAGAACACTGAAGCTTTCTTT
TRBJ2-7 | TRBV7-2 | - | TRBD2 | CAGAGTSGYEQYF | TGTGCAGGGGCCGGGACTAGCGGATACGAGCAGTACTTC
TRBJ1-6 | TRBV2 | few | - | CASIGQTSYNSPLHF | TGTGCCAGCATAGGACAGACCTCCTATAATTCACCCCTCCACTTT
TRBJ2-1 | TRBV6-5 | - | - | CASSYSAGSYNEQFF | TGTGCCAGCAGTTACTCAGCGGGCTCCTACAATGAGCAGTTCTTC
TRBJ2-1 | TRBV5-6 | few | TRBD2 | CASSLPGLVRTEQFF | TGTGCCAGCAGCTTGCCGGGACTAGTAAGGACTGAGCAGTTCTTC
TRBJ2-1 | TRBV7-8 | once | TRBD1 | CASSLGLFSGTGGRNEQFF | TGTGCCAGCAGCTTAGGACTTTTTTCCGGGACAGGGGGGAGAAATGAGCAGTTCTTC
TRBJ2-3 | TRBV27 | - | - | CASRARGTDTQYF | TGTGCCAGCAGAGCGCGGGGCACAGATACGCAGTATTTT
TRBJ2-2 | TRBV5-1 | few | TRBD2 | CASSLVGGRAVTGELFF | TGCGCCAGCAGCTTGGTCGGCGGGAGGGCCGTCACCGGGGAGCTGTTTTTT
TRBJ2-3 | TRBV5-4 | - | TRBD2 | CASSLELAVTDTQYF | TGTGCCAGCAGCTTGGAACTAGCGGTCACAGATACGCAGTATTTT
TRBJ2-6 | TRBV25-1 | - | TRBD1 | CASSVNRGAGANVLTF | TGTGCCAGCAGTGTTAACAGGGGGGCTGGGGCCAACGTCCTGACTTTC
TRBJ1-1 | TRBV19 | - | TRBD1 | CASSRTGDTEAFF | TGTGCCAGTAGTAGGACAGGGGACACTGAAGCTTTCTTT
TRBJ2-1 | TRBV7-2 | - | TRBD2 | CASSPRTSGHNEQFF | TGTGCCAGCAGTCCCCGGACTAGCGGGCACAATGAGCAGTTCTTC
TRBJ1-1 | TRBV7-8 | - | - | CASSLDTNTEAFF | TGTGCCAGCAGCCTCGACACGAACACTGAAGCTTTCTTT
TRBJ1-1 | TRBV12-5 | - | TRBD1 | CASGPGTGVVTEAFF | TGTGCTAGTGGTCCCGGGACAGGGGTTGTCACTGAAGCTTTCTTT
TRBJ2-3 | TRBV5-1 | - | TRBD2 | CASSFLSYGLAGTDTQYF | TGCGCCAGCAGCTTCCTCAGCTACGGACTAGCGGGGACAGATACGCAGTATTTT
TRBJ2-7 | TRBV10-3 | - | TRBD2 | CAIGAERENNEQYF | TGTGCCATCGGGGCTGAGCGGGAGAATAACGAGCAGTACTTC
TRBJ1-4 | TRBV7-6 | - | - | CASSPVGRGAHEKLFF | TGTGCCAGCAGCCCTGTCGGGAGGGGTGCCCATGAAAAACTGTTTTTT
TRBJ2-2 | TRBV15 | - | TRBD1 | CATSNSPFPGTGDTGELFF | TGTGCCACCAGCAACTCCCCTTTTCCCGGGACAGGGGACACCGGGGAGCTGTTTTTT
TRBJ2-5 | TRBV5-6 | - | - | CASHRDTGYQETQYF | TGTGCCAGCCATAGGGACACGGGGTACCAAGAGACCCAGTACTTC
TRBJ2-2 | TRBV5-4 | once | - | CASSLEPRDTGELFF | TGTGCCAGCAGCTTGGAGCCCCGGGACACAGGGGAGCTGTTTTTT
TRBJ2-1 | TRBV14 | - | TRBD1 | CASSFTGGSEQFF | TGTGCCAGCAGCTTCACAGGGGGTAGTGAGCAGTTCTTC
TRBJ2-7 | TRBV4-3 | - | TRBD2 | CASSQGLAEAYEQYF | TGCGCCAGCAGCCAAGGACTAGCGGAGGCCTACGAGCAGTACTTC
TRBJ1-5 | TRBV18 | - | TRBD1 | CASSGQGLGQPQHF | TGTGCCAGCTCAGGACAGGGGTTGGGTCAGCCCCAGCATTTT
TRBJ2-7 | TRBV27 | - | TRBD2 | CARNLLAGGYEQYF | TGTGCCAGGAATTTACTAGCGGGAGGCTACGAGCAGTACTTC
TRBJ2-7 | TRBV9 | - | TRBD1 | CASSVGYRGRNEQYF | TGTGCCAGCAGCGTAGGTTACAGGGGGCGGAACGAGCAGTACTTC
TRBJ1-1 | TRBV9 | - | - | CASSGISDTEAFF | TGTGCCAGCAGCGGTATCTCCGACACTGAAGCTTTCTTT
TRBJ1-1 | TRBV27 | - | TRBD1 | CASSLEGALTEAFF | TGTGCCAGCAGTCTTGAGGGGGCGCTGACTGAAGCTTTCTTT
TRBJ1-5 | TRBV11-3 | - | - | CASSLGQNWPQHF | TGTGCCAGCAGCTTGGGACAAAATTGGCCCCAGCATTTT
TRBJ2-7 | TRBV15 | - | - | CATSRRPYFYEQYF | TGTGCCACCAGCAGGCGTCCCTACTTCTACGAGCAGTACTTC
TRBJ2-1 | TRBV6-1 | - | - | CASRKGPGPYNEQFF | TGTGCCAGCAGGAAGGGGCCTGGTCCCTACAATGAGCAGTTCTTC